A single sample gave rise to the 8 T cell receptor beta chains below, sequenced in a study of human T cells and chemical hapten exposure. TCRdb itself ran the RACE reads through MiXCR, one entry per CDR3 protein. There are over 55,000 distinct CDR3 sequences in the sample; over 8.5% occur only once, and roughly 1.5% lies in the top ten. Time point indicated: patch test 3, about 24 weeks after DPC sensitization. Treatment defined: therapeutic diphenylcyclopropenone sensitization with weekly scalp DPC. Material: whole blood, obtained in connection with sensitization to the hapten diphenylcyclopropenone (DPC). These receptor sequences come from a woman aged 45-60 years with alopecia areata. Some clones in this sample may be carry-over from other donors' samples.

At least ten counts were recorded for this clonotype. The J gene is TRBJ2-3, the V gene TRBV29-1; perhaps D is TRBD1 or TRBD2 (6 bases each). The CDR3 runs to 15 residues. Germline CDR1 SQVTM, CDR2 ANQGSEA. V shed 7 bases and J shed 4 bases, with 21 bases lying between them. The CDR3 spells CSERQQQGGADTQYF. As DNA, the CDR3 is TGCAGCGAAAGACAGCAACAGGGCGGGGCAGATACGCAGTATTTT.

This clonotype was seen repeatedly, ten times or more. The chain recombines TRBV6-6 with TRBJ2-3; TRBD1 is a possible D gene (6 bases). Deletions cut 8 bases from V and 6 bases from J, with 15 bases between. The germline gives CDR1 MNHNY, CDR2 SVGAGI (reference sequence). This CDR3 is 13 amino acids long. CDR3 sequence reads: CASGGHRMDTQYF. CDR3 nucleotide sequence: TGTGCCAGCGGGGGCCACCGGATGGATACGCAGTATTTT.

The chain employs TRBV12-3 or TRBV12-4 and TRBJ2-1; D is unclear. This CDR3 comprises 14 residues. V was cut by 5 bases and J by 7 bases, with 15 bases left in between. CDR3 coding DNA: TGTGCCAGCAGTCTAATCCCGGGTCCAAATGAGCAGTTCTTC. It is translated as CASSLIPGPNEQFF.

The V gene is TRBV15, the J gene TRBJ1-1; D is uncertain. CDR1 and CDR2 from the germline V gene are LNHNV and YYDKDF (reference sequence). CDR3 length: 14 amino acids. Between the trimmed V and J ends, which lost 3 bases and 4 bases, there was a span of 12 bases. CDR3 sequence (DNA): TGTGCCACCAGCAGGAGCGGGATTGGCACTGAAGCTTTCTTT. Translated: CATSRSGIGTEAFF.

The genes are TRBV7-6 and TRBJ2-2; D remains ambiguous. The CDR3 contains 18 residues. The V gene lost 0 bases and the J gene lost 0 bases, with 14 bases spanning the gap. The V gene's germline CDR1 is SGHVS and CDR2 FNYEAQ. This CDR3 is CASSLAPRQFANTGELFF. Here the CDR3 DNA reads TGTGCCAGCAGCTTAGCGCCGCGGCAATTCGCGAACACCGGGGAGCTGTTTTTT.

By sample fraction, this clonotype is medium-sized. The chain couples TRBV6-5 to TRBJ1-1; possibly TRBD1 for D (5 bases). The CDR3 totals 13 residues. Trimming took 4 bases from V and 7 from J, leaving 13 bases between them. Germline V lookup: CDR1 MNHEY, CDR2 SVGAGI. This CDR3 is CASSSGGYLEAFF. CDR3 sequence (DNA): TGTGCCAGCAGTTCCGGGGGGTACCTTGAAGCTTTCTTT.

This clonotype has ten or more counts. Here the CDR3 DNA reads TGTGCCAGCAGTTCGGGCGGTAGTGCCTACAATGAGCAGTTCTTC. It translates to CASSSGGSAYNEQFF. V gene TRBV28 combines with J gene TRBJ2-1; D is uncertain. With 4 bases removed from V and 2 bases from J, the gap between germline ends came to 12 bases. The CDR3 length is 15 residues. Germline CDR1 reads MDHEN; CDR2 reads SYDVKM. Full variable domain (rest looked up from reference TRBV28 and TRBJ2-1): DVKVTQSSRYLVKRTGEKVFLECVQDMDHENMFWYRQDPGLGLRLIYFSYDVKMKEKGDIPEGYSVSREKKERFSLILESASTNQTSMYLCASSSGGSAYNEQFFGPGTRLTVL.

This clonotype was seen repeatedly, ten times or more. CDR3: CASSESTAGGGRAFF. The CDR3 coding sequence is TGTGCCAGCAGTGAAAGTACGGCGGGCGGTGGTCGAGCTTTCTTT. The chain recombines TRBV2 with TRBJ1-1, with D hard to call. The CDR3 sequence is 15 residues long. CDR1 SNHLY and CDR2 FYNNEI come from the germline V gene. Trimming left V 2 bases short and J 10 bases short, with 20 bases between.